Shown below are 12 T cell receptor beta chains from a single sample sequenced in a study of beta chain features in type 1 diabetes. What was sequenced were expressed TCRB transcripts, since all of the isolated RNA had been reverse transcribed. Produced via immunoSEQ multiplex PCR; TCRdb's table is partial and in-frame only. The table shows 200,000 to 250,000 clones, with 11% occurring only once. Material: central memory CD4+ T cells from blood. These receptors were collected from a man between 18 and 35 years old in good health.

The J gene is TRBJ2-5, the V gene TRBV28; 9 bases map to TRBD1. Losses at the gene ends were 8 bases for V and 5 bases for J; bases not matched to a gene: 15. The CDR3 has 16 residues. Germline CDR1 reads MDHEN; CDR2 reads SYDVKM. CDR3: CASLERTGAWLETQYF. The CDR3 DNA sequence: TGTGCCAGCCTCGAAAGGACAGGGGCCTGGTTGGAGACCCAGTACTTC.

The chain carries TRBV5-1 and TRBJ2-7; D is unresolved. Germline CDR1 and CDR2: SGHRS and YFSETQ. Trimming shortened V by 4 bases and J by 2 bases, and 10 bases separated the two germline ends. The CDR3 length is 13 residues. The CDR3 here is CASSRTVTYEQYF. CDR3 coding DNA: TGCGCCAGCAGCCGGACCGTGACCTACGAGCAGTACTTC.

This clone occurred a few times. J is TRBJ2-1 and V is TRBV28, with 7 bases fitting TRBD1. The germline gives CDR1 MDHEN, CDR2 SYDVKM. V trimming: 11 bases; J trimming: 5 bases; junction bases outside the gene matches: 12. The CDR3 runs to 14 residues. CDR3 in amino acids: CASLGRTGHNEQFF. For the CDR3, the DNA is TGTGCCTCCCTCGGACGGACAGGCCACAATGAGCAGTTCTTC.

The CDR3 spells CASSPPSSGRSYEQYF. The CDR3 bases are TGTGCCAGCTCACCACCGTCTAGCGGGAGATCCTACGAGCAGTACTTC. V is TRBV18 and J is TRBJ2-7; the match to TRBD2 covers 10 bases. V lost 0 bases, J lost 1 base, and 3 bases stayed unmatched. There are 16 residues in the CDR3. Germline assignment: CDR1 KGHSH and CDR2 LQKENI.

This chain joins TRBV7-2 and TRBJ2-6, with 9 bases identical to TRBD2. The CDR3 has 16 residues. V gave up 3 bases and J gave up 3 bases; unmatched junction bases: 3. Germline V lookup: CDR1 SGHTA, CDR2 FQGNSA. This chain's CDR3 is CASSLSSGIGANVLTF. The CDR3 DNA is TGTGCCAGCAGCTTGTCTAGCGGGATTGGGGCCAACGTCCTGACTTTC. Together with reference TRBV7-2 and TRBJ2-6, the CDR3 gives the full variable domain: GAGVSQSPSNKVTEKGKDVELRCDPISGHTALYWYRQSLGQGLEFLIYFQGNSAPDKSGLPSDRFSAERTGGSVSTLTIQRTQQEDSAVYLCASSLSSGIGANVLTFGAGSRLTVL.

The sample holds a few counts of this clone. The chain employs TRBV7-2 and TRBJ2-1, with 7 nucleotides matching TRBD2. Trimming took 4 bases from V and 3 from J; bases not matched to a gene: 9. The length of the CDR3 is 16 residues. The V gene's germline CDR1 is SGHTA and CDR2 FQGNSA. DNA of the CDR3: TGTGCCAGCAGCTACCAAGCGGGATCGGTCTACAATGAGCAGTTCTTC. It translates to CASSYQAGSVYNEQFF.

The table lists this clone with a few counts. The genes are TRBV2 and TRBJ2-5, with 10 nucleotides matching TRBD2. Losses at the gene ends were 4 bases for V and 2 bases for J; bases not matched to a gene: 7. The V gene's germline CDR1 is SNHLY and CDR2 FYNNEI. The CDR3 contains 16 residues. CDR3 nucleotide sequence: TGTGCCAGCAGTGGGACTAGCGGAAACAGACAAGAGACCCAGTACTTC. It codes for CASSGTSGNRQETQYF.

This clone was seen more than once but under ten times. The chain is built from TRBV7-9 and TRBJ1-4; D is unclear. The CDR3 sequence is 14 residues long. Germline values: CDR1 SEHNR, CDR2 FQNEAQ (reference sequence). V lost 1 base and J 8 bases, leaving 11 bases between the germline ends. The CDR3 here is CASSLDDGREKLFF. The CDR3 DNA reads TGTGCCAGCAGCTTAGACGATGGGAGGGAAAAACTGTTTTTT.

This clone appeared many times. The V and J genes are TRBV14 and TRBJ2-1, with D unresolved. The CDR3 runs 16 residues. Germline CDR1 and CDR2: SGHDN and FVKESK. V was pared by 4 bases and J by 7 bases, with 20 bases between. CDR3 region: CASSRFVDSVRNEQFF. The DNA of the CDR3 is TGTGCCAGCAGCCGGTTCGTGGATTCGGTGAGGAATGAGCAGTTCTTC.

This clone was seen a handful of times. The same CDR3 also results from other DNA sequences found in this sample. V usage is TRBV18 and J usage is TRBJ2-7; D might be TRBD2 (6 bases). Germline CDR1 reads KGHSH; CDR2 reads LQKENI. CDR3 size: 14 residues. The germline V and J ends were trimmed by 3 bases and 2 bases, with 11 bases remaining between them. The DNA of the CDR3 is TGTGCCAGCTCACCTAAGCGGGCAGCCTACGAGCAGTACTTC. This translates into CASSPKRAAYEQYF.

The chain has TRBV7-2 and TRBJ2-2; 10 bases align to TRBD2. CDR3 length: 16 amino acids. Germline values: CDR1 SGHTA, CDR2 FQGNSA. J gave up 6 bases and V 5 bases, and 9 bases lay outside the gene matches. The CDR3 spells CASSPYLAGGSGELFF. CDR3 nucleotide sequence: TGTGCCAGCAGCCCGTACTTAGCGGGAGGATCCGGGGAGCTGTTTTTT.

Many counts were recorded for this clone. V usage is TRBV7-2 and J usage is TRBJ2-1, with TRBD2 matching over 9 bases. Per the germline V gene, CDR1 is SGHTA and CDR2 is FQGNSA. The ends lost 3 bases at V and 5 bases at J; junction bases unmatched: 5. The CDR3 spans 15 residues. CDR3 region: CASSFRLAANNEQFF. CDR3 DNA sequence: TGTGCCAGCAGCTTCAGACTAGCGGCAAACAATGAGCAGTTCTTC.